The 7 T cell receptor beta chains in this list originate from one sample, sequenced in a study of cytomegalovirus exposure and HLA in healthy donors. The primer mix had 60 Vbeta and 13 Jbeta primers. The data were produced by immunoSEQ multiplex PCR, yet TCRdb's version contains in-frame clones alone and is incomplete. This repertoire shows some 120,000 clones, more than 75% found once; its top ten account for about 1.8%. The sample taken for sequencing was PBMCs. The receptors stem from a man aged 18 to 29 in good health and CMV-seronegative.

This clone appeared a single time. This chain connects TRBV6-6 to TRBJ1-1, with 7 positions matching TRBD1. The CDR3 runs 15 residues. Germline V gives CDR1 MNHNY, CDR2 SVGAGI (reference sequence). J lost 5 bases, V lost 6 bases, and 12 bases had no gene match. The chain's CDR3 is CASSAGPGGGTEAFF. CDR3 in DNA: TGTGCCAGCAGCGCCGGCCCAGGGGGTGGGACTGAAGCTTTCTTT.

V and J are TRBV25-1 and TRBJ1-1; D might be TRBD1 (5 bases). The V gene lost 4 bases and the J gene lost 1 base, with 13 bases spanning the gap. Germline V CDR1 and CDR2: MGHDK, SYGVNS. This CDR3 contains 15 residues. CDR3 DNA sequence: TGTGCCAGCAGTGGCCAGGGTGGTTGGAACACTGAAGCTTTCTTT. Translating it yields CASSGQGGWNTEAFF.

This clone was recorded once. V is TRBV9 and J is TRBJ1-1; 7 bases line up with TRBD1. Germline values: CDR1 SGDLS, CDR2 YYNGEE. V lost 0 bases, J lost 0 bases, and 2 bases stayed unmatched. This CDR3 is built from 15 residues. The CDR3 region has the DNA TGTGCCAGCAGCGTAGATGGGACAGTGAACACTGAAGCTTTCTTT. This gives the protein CASSVDGTVNTEAFF. The variable domain in full, completed from reference TRBV9 and TRBJ1-1, reads DSGVTQTPKHLITATGQRVTLRCSPRSGDLSVYWYQQSLDQGLQFLIQYYNGEERAKGNILERFSAQQFPDLHSELNLSSLELGDSALYFCASSVDGTVNTEAFFGQGTRLTVV.

This chain joins TRBV6-6 and TRBJ2-2; 7 bases agree with TRBD2. The length of the CDR3 is 15 residues. J lost 1 base, V lost 10 bases, and 9 bases had no gene match. Germline V CDR1 and CDR2: MNHNY, SVGAGI (reference sequence). CDR3: CATSRLAGNTGELFF. The CDR3 bases are TGTGCCACCTCAAGACTAGCAGGGAACACCGGGGAGCTGTTTTTT.

The chain has TRBV6-1 and TRBJ1-1, with unresolved D. V shed 1 base and J shed 1 base, with 13 bases lying between them. CDR3 length equals 16 residues. Germline assignment: CDR1 MNHNS and CDR2 SASEGT. CDR3: CASSEGPRGGNTEAFF. For the CDR3, the DNA is TGTGCCAGCAGTGAAGGTCCTCGGGGAGGGAACACTGAAGCTTTCTTT.

This chain uses TRBV6-6 with TRBJ2-7; 11 bases align to TRBD2. With V trimmed by 5 bases and J by 1 base, 4 bases remained unmatched. The CDR3 is 15 amino acids. Germline CDR1 and CDR2: MNHNY and SVGAGI (reference sequence). The CDR3 sequence: CASSTRLAGSYEQYF. DNA of the CDR3: TGTGCCAGCAGTACCCGACTAGCGGGGTCCTACGAGCAGTACTTC.

This chain joins TRBV9 and TRBJ1-2, with 7 bases matching TRBD1. Trimming at V came to 0 bases and at J to 6 bases, leaving 5 bases not matched to a gene. The germline V gene has CDR1 SGDLS and CDR2 YYNGEE. This CDR3 spans 14 amino acids. CDR3 sequence (DNA): TGTGCCAGCAGCGTAGACAGGGGATGGAATGGCTACACCTTC. It is translated as CASSVDRGWNGYTF.